This is a list of T cell receptor beta chains from one sample in a study of tumor-infiltrating lymphocytes in primary liver carcinoma. MiXCR was run by TCRdb on the multiplex PCR reads, yielding one entry per CDR3 protein. Altogether about 120,000 distinct CDR3 sequences are present, approximately 70% being singletons, with the ten largest covering 9.3%. The sequenced material came from liver tumor tissue from sampling region 1. All receptors come from a woman aged 60 to 75 with primary liver carcinoma and hepatitis B virus infection. Both conserved end residues are part of each CDR3. The order of the fields is V gene, D gene, J gene, clone size, CDR3 DNA, CDR3 protein. D genes are given only for firm matches. A row's size may be missing; if present it is once, few, many or a size class.

>TRBV5-1|NA|TRBJ2-3|once
TGCGCCAGGAGCATCGATCGGGGGTACCCGTTGGATACGCAGTATTTT
CARSIDRGYPLDTQYF
>TRBV28|TRBD1|TRBJ1-5|many
TGTGCCAGCAGTACGCGGCAGGGGGGCAATCAGCCCCAGCATTTT
CASSTRQGGNQPQHF
>TRBV5-1|NA|TRBJ2-7|NA
TGCGTCAGCAGCTTGAGGGGAAGCTCCTACGAGCAGTACTTC
CVSSLRGSSYEQYF
>TRBV7-8|NA|TRBJ1-2|many
TGTGCCAGCAGCTTAGAGGACTCCCCACGGGGCTACACCTTC
CASSLEDSPRGYTF
>TRBV14|NA|TRBJ2-3|NA
TGTGCCAGCAGCCAAGCCTTCGTGGCAGATACGCAGTATTTT
CASSQAFVADTQYF
>TRBV7-8|NA|TRBJ1-6|NA
TGTGCCAGCAGTCCGTCTGAGGGCAATTCACCCCTCCAATTT
CASSPSEGNSPLQF
>TRBV28|NA|TRBJ1-1|few
TGTGCCATCCAGGGTCGGGGGATGAACACTGAAGCTTTCTTT
CAIQGRGMNTEAFF
>TRBV7-8|TRBD2|TRBJ2-3|many
TGTGCCAGCAGCTTAATCCCCCGGACTAGCGGGAGATATACGCAGTATTTT
CASSLIPRTSGRYTQYF
>TRBV11-3|NA|TRBJ1-2|NA
TGTGCCATCAGCTTAGCGACGGTTCTTGATGGTCACACCTTC
CAISLATVLDGHTF
>TRBV11-2|TRBD2|TRBJ2-5|NA
TGTGCCAGAAGCTACTCCCGTGGTAGCGGGAGTGAGACCCAGTATTTC
CARSYSRGSGSETQYF
>TRBV28|NA|TRBJ2-7|NA
TGTGCCAGCAGTACCTGTGCCGACTCCTACGAGCAGTACTTC
CASSTCADSYEQYF
>TRBV7-8|NA|TRBJ1-5|NA
TGTGCCAGCAGCTTCGTGGCAGGGAGGAGCAATCAGCCCCAGCATTTT
CASSFVAGRSNQPQHF
>TRBV11-2|TRBD2|TRBJ2-1|NA
TGTGACAGCAGCTTGAGACTAGCATTGGGCAATGAGCAGTTCTTC
CDSSLRLALGNEQFF
>TRBV2|NA|TRBJ1-2|NA
TGTGCCAGCAGTGAAGGGCAGACAGTCTATGGCTGCACCTTC
CASSEGQTVYGCTF
>TRBV28|NA|TRBJ1-2|NA
TGTGCCAGCAGTTTGAGGAACCCAGGCGGCTACACCTTC
CASSLRNPGGYTF
>TRBV11-3|TRBD1|TRBJ1-1|NA
TGTGCCAGCAGCCCTTCATTGTGGACAGGAGAACAAAGGGCCAACTTGAACACTGAAGCTTTCTTT
CASSPSLWTGEQRANLNTEAFF
>TRBV30|NA|TRBJ1-6|NA
TGTGCCTGGAGCCCCAAGTCGGTTTTTCCACCCCTCCACTTT
CAWSPKSVFPPLHF
>TRBV30|NA|TRBJ2-3|NA
TGTGCCTGGAACGATTCACTGGGGCCGCAGTATTTT
CAWNDSLGPQYF
>TRBV11-2|NA|TRBJ2-5|NA
TGTGCCAGCAGCCCCTTCTCGGTAGACCAAGAGACCCAGTACTTC
CASSPFSVDQETQYF
>TRBV6-5|NA|TRBJ1-1|many
TGTGCCACCTACCCCGGGGGCAGCTTTACTGAAGCTTTCTTT
CATYPGGSFTEAFF
>TRBV5-1|TRBD1|TRBJ2-7|once
TGCACCAGCAGCTTGGGACAGACTAACTACGAGCAGTACTTC
CTSSLGQTNYEQYF
>TRBV6-6|NA|TRBJ2-7|NA
TGCGCCAGCAGTGTGGGGGTATGGGAGCAGTACTTC
CASSVGVWEQYF
>TRBV5-1|NA|TRBJ1-3|NA
TGCGCCAGAAGCTTTAGTTCCGGTGGGTCTGGAAACACCATATATTTT
CARSFSSGGSGNTIYF
>TRBV29-1|NA|TRBJ1-5|NA
TGTAGCGTTGGGGCCTCTTCTCAGCCCCAGCATTTT
CSVGASSQPQHF
>TRBV28|TRBD1|TRBJ1-5|NA
TGTGCCAGCAGTTTTACAGGGGGCAGTCAGCCCCAGCATTTT
CASSFTGGSQPQHF
>TRBV4-2|TRBD2|TRBJ2-7|many
TGTGCCAGCAGCCAGGGGACTAGCGGGGACTCCTACGAGCAGTACTTC
CASSQGTSGDSYEQYF
>TRBV11-2|TRBD2|TRBJ2-1|NA
TGCGCCAGCAGCTGGGCTAGCGGGTTTAACAATGAGCACTCCTTC
CASSWASGFNNEHSF
>TRBV5-1|NA|TRBJ1-1|NA
TGCGCCGGCAGCTTGGTCATGAACACTGAAGCTTTCTTT
CAGSLVMNTEAFF
>TRBV11-2|NA|TRBJ2-1|once
TGTGCCAGCAGCTTGAAAGGAGCGGTACCATACAATGAGCAGTTCTTC
CASSLKGAVPYNEQFF
>TRBV7-8|TRBD2|TRBJ2-1|many
TGTGCCAGCAGCGTGGAAGCGACGGGGGGGACGTCCTACAATGAGCAGTTCTTC
CASSVEATGGTSYNEQFF
>TRBV5-1|NA|TRBJ2-2|NA
TGCGCCAGCAGCTCCGAGGCGACAGGCCCCGGGGAGCTGTTTTTT
CASSSEATGPGELFF
>TRBV12-3/TRBV12-4|TRBD2|TRBJ2-1|NA
TGTGTCAGCAGCCGTGGACTAGCGGGAGGATATGAGCAGCTCTTC
CVSSRGLAGGYEQLF
>TRBV7-8|NA|TRBJ2-3|NA
TGTGTCAGCAGCCCCGTGTGGGGAACAAACATAGATACGCAGTATTTT
CVSSPVWGTNIDTQYF
>TRBV4-1|NA|TRBJ2-3|NA
TGCGCCAGCAGCCGGGGTGAGGGGATAGATACGCAGTATTTT
CASSRGEGIDTQYF
>TRBV12-3/TRBV12-4|TRBD1|TRBJ1-6|many
TGTGCCAGCAACCCGGGACAGGGTACACCCCTCCACTTT
CASNPGQGTPLHF
>TRBV20-1|NA|TRBJ2-1|NA
TGCAGTGCTAGGAGGGACGGGGCCCCTCCAAAGTTCTTC
CSARRDGAPPKFF
>TRBV5-4|NA|TRBJ2-6|once
TGTGCCAGCAGGGTGTCCTCCGAGGCCAACGTCCTGACTTTC
CASRVSSEANVLTF
>TRBV12-3/TRBV12-4|NA|TRBJ1-4|NA
TGTGCCAGCAGTTCGGGGAGATACGGGGCAGGCGAAAAACGGTTCTTT
CASSSGRYGAGEKRFF
>TRBV28|TRBD2|TRBJ2-7|NA
TGTGCCAGCAGTCGGACTAGCGGGAGCTACGGGCAGTACTTC
CASSRTSGSYGQYF
>TRBV4-1|NA|TRBJ2-1|many
TGCGCCAGCAGCCAAGACTACTACAATGAGCAGTTCTTC
CASSQDYYNEQFF
>TRBV4-2|TRBD2|TRBJ2-7|NA
TGTGCCAGCAACGAAGATGGAGGGACTAGCGGGAGGTCGGGGCAGTACTTC
CASNEDGGTSGRSGQYF
>TRBV12-3/TRBV12-4|NA|TRBJ2-6|once
TGTGCCAACAGTCGACGACAGGGCGGGATCAACGTCCTGACTTTC
CANSRRQGGINVLTF
>TRBV11-2|NA|TRBJ2-1|NA
TGTGCCAGCAGCTTAAGGGGGAGTTCCACCAATGAGCAATTCTTC
CASSLRGSSTNEQFF
>TRBV10-3|TRBD2|TRBJ2-5|NA
TGTGCCATCAGTGAGTCTACGGGAGGGCCCTCAATCCAGTACTTC
CAISESTGGPSIQYF
>TRBV12-3/TRBV12-4|TRBD1|TRBJ2-7|many
TGTGCCAGCAGTTGGACAGGGCGCGAGCAGTACTTC
CASSWTGREQYF
>TRBV4-1|NA|TRBJ2-5|NA
TGCACCAGCAACCAAGATAGAAGAGGGCGGGAGACCCAGTACTTC
CTSNQDRRGRETQYF
>TRBV11-2|NA|TRBJ2-1|once
TGTGACAGCAGCCCCTCCGGGCGGGATTACAATGAGCAGTTCTTC
CDSSPSGRDYNEQFF
>TRBV11-3|NA|TRBJ2-3|once
TGTGTCAGCAGCTTAGATCGACGCACTACAGATACGCAGTATTTT
CVSSLDRRTTDTQYF
>TRBV12-3/TRBV12-4|TRBD1|TRBJ1-5|many
TGTGCCAGCAGTCGGACAGGGGAAGGAAATCAGCCCCAGCATTTT
CASSRTGEGNQPQHF
>TRBV7-7|TRBD1|TRBJ2-3|once
TGTGTTAGCAGCTTAGGGGCAGGGGGCCGGATAGATACACAGTATTTT
CVSSLGAGGRIDTQYF
>TRBV2|TRBD2|TRBJ2-1|NA
TGTGCCAGAGGGGGACTAGCTCGAAATAATGAGCAGTTCTTC
CARGGLARNNEQFF
>TRBV5-6|TRBD1|TRBJ1-6|NA
TGTGCCAGCGGCTGGGGGACAGAGGTTTCACCCCTTCACTTT
CASGWGTEVSPLHF
>TRBV5-6|NA|TRBJ1-3|NA
TGTGCCAGCAGCTTCACCCACCTCCGGGGTGCGGACACCATATATTTT
CASSFTHLRGADTIYF
>TRBV29-1|NA|TRBJ2-2|NA
TGCAGCATGACTAGTAGCGCCGGGGAGCTGTTTTTT
CSMTSSAGELFF